The clone carrying this TCR beta chain was observed a handful of times. The data were obtained in a study of beta chain features in type 1 diabetes. Study-level information: Healthy donors and patients had similar age, gender and cell yields. Summed over all samples, the examined sorted cells came to fewer than 120,000,000.

CDR3 length: 15 amino acids. V lost 4 bases, J lost 6 bases, and 11 bases stayed unmatched. Germline CDR1 and CDR2: SGDLS and YYNGEE. Once sorted, every population was more than 95% pure. The study reverse transcribed the entire isolated RNA, so it sequenced expressed TCRB transcripts. Method: immunoSEQ multiplex PCR; TCRdb's copy keeps in-frame clones and lacks some. Among around 250,000 clones, around a quarter were seen once, and the ten largest hold approximately 4%. This receptor was identified in a man between 25 and 39 years old in good health. Sequencing used central memory CD4+ T cells from blood. The chain couples TRBV9 to TRBJ2-7, with 9 nucleotides matching TRBD1. The CDR3 sequence is CASSPLGQGGGEQYF. CDR3 sequence (DNA): TGTGCCAGCAGCCCCCTGGGACAGGGAGGGGGCGAGCAGTACTTC.